This paragraph covers one T cell receptor (beta chain) sequence. This entry is derived from a study of T cell changes during pregnancy in multiple sclerosis. The CDR3 extends over 20 amino acids. Germline lookup yields CDR1 SGHNT and CDR2 YYREEE (reference sequence). Trimming at V came to 1 base and at J to 0 bases, leaving 15 bases not matched to a gene. The data were produced by immunoSEQ multiplex PCR, yet TCRdb's version contains in-frame clones alone and is incomplete. The sample lists tens of thousands of clones, about 94% occurring once. The J gene is TRBJ2-3, the V gene TRBV5-4; 9 positions agree with TRBD2. Sequences were derived from peripheral blood, sampled in the third trimester of pregnancy. The clonotype was recovered from a female donor with multiple sclerosis, enrolled in a pregnancy study. The DNA of the CDR3 is TGTGCCAGCAGCTTGAAAAGCGGGGGGCACCCACCGATAAGCACAGATACGCAGTATTTT. Translating it yields CASSLKSGGHPPISTDTQYF.